This T cell receptor (beta chain) stems from a study of cytomegalovirus exposure and HLA in healthy donors. Overall study results and limits: The authors later linked a missense DCLRE1C variant to TCR beta V- and J-gene trimming. In an earlier analysis, about 87% or about 30%: the productive usage of most TCR beta V segments.

60 Vbeta and 13 Jbeta primers were used in PCR. Profiled with immunoSEQ multiplex PCR; TCRdb holds only in-frame clones, not every one. Of 120,000 to 150,000 clones listed, almost 80% are singletons. The CDR3 loop spans 13 amino acids. The J segment lost 8 bases and the V segment lost 5 bases, leaving 4 bases of the junction unmatched. Per germline, CDR1 LNHDA and CDR2 SQIVND (reference sequence). Worth noting for this clone: No antigen is known for it.

This clonotype was sampled from a man between 18 and 35 years old in good health and CMV-seronegative. The sample comprised PBMCs. The chain links TRBV19 to TRBJ1-2; 11 bases agree with TRBD1. CDR3 DNA: TGTGCCAGTAGTTGGACAGGGGGCAGGGGCTACACCTTC. Protein: CASSWTGGRGYTF.